The subject of this entry is one T cell receptor beta chain. Germline V lookup: CDR1 SGHAT, CDR2 FQNNGV. The CDR3 totals 15 residues. The data were obtained in a study of Graves' ophthalmopathy and Graves' hyperthyroidism. The authors amplified TCR beta CDR3 regions, and they did so from RNA transcripts for repertoire sequencing. The first round was an RT-PCR with HTBI primers, and the second round was a multiplex PCR. TCRdb reprocessed the multiplex PCR reads via MiXCR and lists one record per CDR3 protein. The sample has around 520,000 distinct CDR3 sequences, 39% seen once; the top ten hold roughly 4%.

The chain is built from TRBV11-2 and TRBJ2-5; D is possibly TRBD1 (5 bases). The J call may be in error: the DNA end matches TRBJ2-1 better. The sample comprised peripheral blood or thyroid tissue (not recorded which). The sequence was obtained from an adult man with Graves' hyperthyroidism. As DNA, the CDR3 is TGTGCCAGCAGCTTGGCGTCAGGGAAGGTGAATGAGCAGTTCTTC. Its translation is CASSLASGKVNEQFF.